This T cell receptor (beta chain) is from a study of Ad26.COV2.S vaccination and SARS-CoV-2 variants. Broader study findings: Analyses that measured TCR breadth and depth may have underestimated total T cell responses. Substantial breadth was reportedly displayed by spike-specific CD8+ and CD4+ T cell responses after vaccination.

V lost 2 bases, J lost 4 bases, and 11 bases lay in between. In germline, CDR1 is MNHNY, CDR2 SVGAGI (reference sequence). The CDR3 totals 14 residues. Profiled with immunoSEQ multiplex PCR; TCRdb holds only in-frame clones, not every one. The table includes about 180,000 clones, roughly nine tenths detected once. A note on this clone: The antigen is undetermined.

This TCR derives from a human donor who had recovered from COVID-19. The sample consisted of peripheral blood, taken after recovery from COVID-19. The V gene is TRBV6-6, the J gene TRBJ1-2; D not resolved. Written as DNA, the CDR3 is TGTGCCAGCAGTTACGACCCCGAGGGCTATGGCTACACCTTC. It codes for CASSYDPEGYGYTF.